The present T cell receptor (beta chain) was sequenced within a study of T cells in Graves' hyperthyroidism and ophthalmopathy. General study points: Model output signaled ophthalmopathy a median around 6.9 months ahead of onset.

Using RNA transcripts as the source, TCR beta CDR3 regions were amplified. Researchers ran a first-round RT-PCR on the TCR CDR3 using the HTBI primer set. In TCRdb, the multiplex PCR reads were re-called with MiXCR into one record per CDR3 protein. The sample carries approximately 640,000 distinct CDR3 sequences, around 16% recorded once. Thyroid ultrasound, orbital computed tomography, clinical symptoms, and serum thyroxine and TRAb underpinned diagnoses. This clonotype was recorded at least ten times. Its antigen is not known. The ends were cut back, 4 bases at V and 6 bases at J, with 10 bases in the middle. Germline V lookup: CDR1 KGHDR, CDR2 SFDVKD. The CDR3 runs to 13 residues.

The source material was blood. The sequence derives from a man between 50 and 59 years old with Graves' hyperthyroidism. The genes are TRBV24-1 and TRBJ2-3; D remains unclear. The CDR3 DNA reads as TGTGCCACCAGTGACACACCGGCGGATACGCAGTATTTT. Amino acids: CATSDTPADTQYF.